This TCR beta chain was obtained from a study of siplizumab effects on memory and regulatory T cells. Study-wide results and limits: The Treg-derived share of mappable alloreactive CD4+ clones averaged 68.8% with siplizumab and over 25% in controls. Proliferating Tregs in siplizumab cultures were never verified as suppressive.

Of note for this clone: Antigen specificity is unknown.

Profiled with immunoSEQ multiplex PCR; TCRdb holds only in-frame clones, not every one. The data contain some 6,000 clones, just over 60% of them singletons. The receptor's source is a human donor in good health. Sample: effector memory CD8+ T cells sorted from blood. This sample's subset: unstimulated CD8+ effector memory T cells.

CDR3 sequence: CASSEALFSGGADTQYF. The CDR3 DNA reads as TGTGCCAGCAGTGAAGCGCTGTTCAGCGGGGGCGCAGATACGCAGTATTTT. The V and J genes are TRBV6-1 and TRBJ2-3; 8 nucleotides line up with TRBD2. The V segment lost 0 bases and the J segment 4 bases; nucleotides outside the gene matches: 9. This CDR3 contains 17 residues. The germline gives CDR1 MNHNS, CDR2 SASEGT.